The clone carrying this TCR beta chain was observed at least ten times. Its antigen is undetermined. This entry belongs to a study of Graves' ophthalmopathy and Graves' hyperthyroidism. Study information: Sampling took place at initial diagnosis, with peripheral blood obtained before any treatment.

RNA transcripts were the source from which TCR beta CDR3 regions were amplified. After a first-round RT-PCR with HTBI primers, a second-round multiplex PCR was run. From the multiplex PCR reads, TCRdb called clonotypes with MiXCR, one entry per CDR3 protein. The table has approximately 150,000 distinct CDR3 sequences, approximately 40% seen once; the top ten hold 8% to 9.5%. Study-wide points: In separating ophthalmopathy from stable hyperthyroidism, a 13-signature model achieved roughly 87% sensitivity and 70% to 83% specificity. Most thyroid clonotypes expanded beyond 0.001 frequency were also found in blood.

Ophthalmopathy donors showed moderate-to-severe activity, CAS ≥3, NOSPECS ≥4 and a duration under 3 months. The V end was cut by 4 bases, the J end by 8 bases, with 13 bases between. This CDR3 has 13 amino acids. The germline gives CDR1 KGHDR, CDR2 SFDVKD. This receptor was identified in a man younger than 40 with Graves' ophthalmopathy. This chain connects TRBV24-1 to TRBJ1-2; D unclear. Sample: peripheral blood. CDR3 bases: TGTGCCACCAGTGAGGGTCCCATGCGGGGCTACACCTTC. Encoded protein: CATSEGPMRGYTF.